The T cell receptor beta chain described here comes from a study of blood T cell repertoires in COVID-19. Whole-study context: Material from acute and convalescent COVID-19 was sourced from the United States, Italy and Spain. Sources were T cells, B-cell-depleted T cells, or PBMCs; the material itself was cDNA or gDNA.

This CDR3 contains 15 residues. Germline values: CDR1 LGHNA, CDR2 YNFKEQ. V gave up 0 bases and J gave up 9 bases, with 15 bases separating them. Original analysis: Amplification of reference gene primers provided the estimated nucleated cell counts. Repertoires were generated with immunoSEQ multiplex PCR, while TCRdb's copy carries only in-frame clones and drops some. Clone size and the V and J calls come from that table; the DNA yielded D and trimming. The sample has tens of thousands of clones; roughly 90% are singletons. The sequencing sample was made of peripheral blood. The V and J genes are TRBV4-2 and TRBJ1-5; the D gene is possibly TRBD1 (5 bases). The receptor comes from a human donor in a cohort sampled during active COVID-19. Here the CDR3 DNA reads TGTGCCAGCAGCCAAGAAAACAGGCCTAGGTGGCCCCAGCATTTT. Translated, it gives CASSQENRPRWPQHF.